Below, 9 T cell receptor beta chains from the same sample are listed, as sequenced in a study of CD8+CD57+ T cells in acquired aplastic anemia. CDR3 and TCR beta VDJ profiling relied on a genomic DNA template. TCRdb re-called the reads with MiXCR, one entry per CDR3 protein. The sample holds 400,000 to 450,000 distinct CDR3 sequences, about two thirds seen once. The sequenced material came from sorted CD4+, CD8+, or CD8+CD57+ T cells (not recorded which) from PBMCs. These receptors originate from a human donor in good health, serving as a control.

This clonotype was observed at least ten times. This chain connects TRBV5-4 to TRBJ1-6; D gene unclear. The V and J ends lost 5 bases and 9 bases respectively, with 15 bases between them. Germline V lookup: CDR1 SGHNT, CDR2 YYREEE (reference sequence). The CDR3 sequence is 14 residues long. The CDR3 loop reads CASRSDTARSPLHF. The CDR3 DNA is TGTGCCAGCAGAAGTGACACAGCACGTTCACCCCTCCACTTT. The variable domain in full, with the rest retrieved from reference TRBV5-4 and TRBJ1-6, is ETGVTQSPTHLIKTRGQQVTLRCSSQSGHNTVSWYQQALGQGPQFIFQYYREEENGRGNFPPRFSGLQFPNYSSELNVNALELDDSALYLCASRSDTARSPLHFGNGTRLTVT.

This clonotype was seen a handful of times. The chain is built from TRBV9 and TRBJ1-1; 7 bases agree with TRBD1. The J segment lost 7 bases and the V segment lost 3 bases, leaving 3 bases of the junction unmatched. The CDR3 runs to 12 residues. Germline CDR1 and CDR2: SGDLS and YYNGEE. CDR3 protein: CASSGQGYEAFF. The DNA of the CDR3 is TGTGCCAGCAGCGGACAGGGCTATGAAGCTTTCTTT.

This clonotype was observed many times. The CDR3, as DNA: TGTGCCAGCAGCCAAGGGCCAGGGAACAATCAGCCCCAGCATTTT. Translation gives CASSQGPGNNQPQHF. The rearrangement uses TRBV6-5 and TRBJ1-5; possible D gene TRBD1, 5 bases. The length of the CDR3 is 15 residues. The germline V gene has CDR1 MNHEY and CDR2 SVGAGI. Trimming took off 6 bases at V and 3 bases at J, with 15 bases between the two ends.

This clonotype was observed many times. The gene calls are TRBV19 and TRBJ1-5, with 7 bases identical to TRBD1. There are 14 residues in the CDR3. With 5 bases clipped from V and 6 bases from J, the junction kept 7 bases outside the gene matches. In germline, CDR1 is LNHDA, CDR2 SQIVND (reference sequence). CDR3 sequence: CASSQGQRLQPQHF. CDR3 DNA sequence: TGTGCCAGTAGTCAGGGACAGCGACTTCAGCCCCAGCATTTT.

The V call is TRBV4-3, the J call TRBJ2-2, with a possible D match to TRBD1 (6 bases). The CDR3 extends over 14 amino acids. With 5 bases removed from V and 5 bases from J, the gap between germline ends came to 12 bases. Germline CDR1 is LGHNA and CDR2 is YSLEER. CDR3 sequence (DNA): TGCGCCAGCAGCACGGAACAGGGTACCGGGGAGCTGTTTTTT. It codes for CASSTEQGTGELFF.

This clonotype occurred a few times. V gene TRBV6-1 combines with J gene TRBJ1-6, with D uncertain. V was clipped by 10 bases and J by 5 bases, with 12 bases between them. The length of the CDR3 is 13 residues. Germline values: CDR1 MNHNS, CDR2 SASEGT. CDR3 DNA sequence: TGTGCCACCCGTAGGGAGGATAATTCACCCCTCCACTTT. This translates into CATRREDNSPLHF.

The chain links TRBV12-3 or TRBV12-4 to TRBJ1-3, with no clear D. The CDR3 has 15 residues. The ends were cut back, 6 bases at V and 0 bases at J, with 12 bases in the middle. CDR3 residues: CASSSPVSSGNTIYF. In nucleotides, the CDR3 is TGTGCCAGCAGCTCACCCGTGTCCTCTGGAAACACCATATATTTT.

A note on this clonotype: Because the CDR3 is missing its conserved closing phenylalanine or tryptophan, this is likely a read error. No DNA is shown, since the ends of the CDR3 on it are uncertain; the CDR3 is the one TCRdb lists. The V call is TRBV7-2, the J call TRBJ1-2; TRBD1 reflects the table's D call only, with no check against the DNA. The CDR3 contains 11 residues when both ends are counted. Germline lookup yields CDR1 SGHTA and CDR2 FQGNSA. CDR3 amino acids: CASSLAPASTD.

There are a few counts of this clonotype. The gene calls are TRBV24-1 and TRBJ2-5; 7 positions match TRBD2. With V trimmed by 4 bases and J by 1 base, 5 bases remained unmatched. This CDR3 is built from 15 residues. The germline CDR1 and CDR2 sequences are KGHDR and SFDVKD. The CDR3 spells CATSERAGSQETQYF. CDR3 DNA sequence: TGTGCCACCAGTGAGCGAGCGGGGAGCCAAGAGACCCAGTACTTC.